These T cell receptor beta chains were read from a single sample in a study of graft-versus-host responses after intestinal transplantation. Repertoires were generated with immunoSEQ multiplex PCR, while TCRdb's copy carries only in-frame clones and drops some. This sample has fewer than 100,000 clones, with roughly 82% found just once. Material: PBMCs, obtained 255 days after intestinal transplant. Source of these receptors: a human patient who received an intestinal transplant, so some T cells may come from the graft donor. Each CDR3 is given with its conserved first and last residue. D genes are given only for firm matches. The size entry is marked missing in some rows and otherwise reads once, few, many or a size class.

V gene: TRBV10-1; clone size: -; J gene: TRBJ2-6; D gene: -; CDR3 DNA: TGCGCCAGCATAAATTCCGCAGGGGGGATCTCTGGGGCCAACGTCCTGACTTTC; CDR3 protein: CASINSAGGISGANVLTF
V gene: TRBV5-1; clone size: -; J gene: TRBJ2-1; D gene: -; CDR3 DNA: TGCGCCAGTGCGGGACCTTACAATGAGCAGTTCTTC; CDR3 protein: CASAGPYNEQFF
V gene: TRBV2; clone size: -; J gene: TRBJ2-1; D gene: TRBD2; CDR3 DNA: TGTGCCAGCAGGGACCTAGCGGGGGGCTCCTACAATGAGCAGTTCTTC; CDR3 protein: CASRDLAGGSYNEQFF
V gene: TRBV28; clone size: -; J gene: TRBJ1-4; D gene: TRBD1; CDR3 DNA: TGTGCCAGCACCCCACAGGGGACCTATGAAAAACTGTTTTTT; CDR3 protein: CASTPQGTYEKLFF
V gene: TRBV30; clone size: -; J gene: TRBJ2-1; D gene: -; CDR3 DNA: TGTGCCTGGAGGGGGGGGGCGAGGAATGAGCAGTTCTTC; CDR3 protein: CAWRGGARNEQFF
V gene: TRBV10-3; clone size: -; J gene: TRBJ1-1; D gene: -; CDR3 DNA: TGTGCCATCATGGGGAACACTGAAGCTTTCTTT; CDR3 protein: CAIMGNTEAFF
V gene: TRBV27; clone size: -; J gene: TRBJ2-2; D gene: -; CDR3 DNA: TGTGCCAGCAACCGACAGGGAGGCACCGGGGAGCTGTTTTTT; CDR3 protein: CASNRQGGTGELFF
V gene: TRBV7-8; clone size: -; J gene: TRBJ1-2; D gene: -; CDR3 DNA: TGTGCCAGCAGCTTAGCTTACAGGGACGATGGCTACACCTTC; CDR3 protein: CASSLAYRDDGYTF
V gene: TRBV6-1; clone size: few; J gene: TRBJ2-5; D gene: TRBD2; CDR3 DNA: TGTGCCAGCAGCCGACTAGCGGGAGGGTCAGAGACCCAGTACTTC; CDR3 protein: CASSRLAGGSETQYF
V gene: TRBV5-6; clone size: -; J gene: TRBJ2-5; D gene: TRBD2; CDR3 DNA: TGTGCCAGCAGCTCCGGGACTAGGTCCGGAGAGACCCAGTACTTC; CDR3 protein: CASSSGTRSGETQYF
V gene: TRBV5-1; clone size: once; J gene: TRBJ2-7; D gene: TRBD2; CDR3 DNA: TGCGCCAGCAGCCCCCCGGGACTAGCGGGTTCCTCCTACGAGCAGTACTTC; CDR3 protein: CASSPPGLAGSSYEQYF
V gene: TRBV14; clone size: -; J gene: TRBJ1-1; D gene: TRBD1; CDR3 DNA: TGTGCCAGCAGCCAAGGACAGGGGGCTGGAACTGAAGCTTTCTTT; CDR3 protein: CASSQGQGAGTEAFF
V gene: TRBV5-1; clone size: -; J gene: TRBJ2-2; D gene: TRBD2; CDR3 DNA: TGCGCCAGCAGCGGACTAGCGGGGAACACCGGGGAGCTGTTTTTT; CDR3 protein: CASSGLAGNTGELFF
V gene: TRBV5-6; clone size: -; J gene: TRBJ1-1; D gene: -; CDR3 DNA: TGTGCCAGCACCCCCCCGGGAAACACTGAAGCTTTCTTT; CDR3 protein: CASTPPGNTEAFF
V gene: TRBV11-3; clone size: -; J gene: TRBJ1-2; D gene: -; CDR3 DNA: TGTGCCAGCAGCTTAGGTATAACAGACAACTATGGCTACACCTTC; CDR3 protein: CASSLGITDNYGYTF
V gene: TRBV10-2; clone size: few; J gene: TRBJ1-1; D gene: -; CDR3 DNA: TGCGCCAGCCGACAGGCCCCATCCTCCTACACTGAAGCTTTCTTT; CDR3 protein: CASRQAPSSYTEAFF
V gene: TRBV4-1; clone size: -; J gene: TRBJ2-1; D gene: -; CDR3 DNA: TGCGCCAGCAGCCATCTAGACTACAATGAGCAGTTCTTC; CDR3 protein: CASSHLDYNEQFF
V gene: TRBV21-1; clone size: -; J gene: TRBJ2-3; D gene: -; CDR3 DNA: TGTGCCAGCAGCAAAGGTGGGGGTACGCAGTATTTT; CDR3 protein: CASSKGGGTQYF
V gene: TRBV15; clone size: -; J gene: TRBJ2-3; D gene: -; CDR3 DNA: TGTGCCACCAGCAGAGATCAGACAGTCACAGATACGCAGTATTTT; CDR3 protein: CATSRDQTVTDTQYF
V gene: TRBV30; clone size: once; J gene: TRBJ2-7; D gene: -; CDR3 DNA: TGTGCCTACACAGGGAGGACATTCCACGAGCAGTACTTC; CDR3 protein: CAYTGRTFHEQYF
V gene: TRBV11-3; clone size: -; J gene: TRBJ1-2; D gene: TRBD1; CDR3 DNA: TGTGCCAGCAGGCCGAGGCAGGGGGCTCTTTGGGGCTACACCTTC; CDR3 protein: CASRPRQGALWGYTF
V gene: TRBV9; clone size: -; J gene: TRBJ1-1; D gene: TRBD1; CDR3 DNA: TGTGCCAGCAGCTCACAGGGGGCGATGAACACTGAAGCTTTCTTT; CDR3 protein: CASSSQGAMNTEAFF
V gene: TRBV5-1; clone size: -; J gene: TRBJ2-2; D gene: -; CDR3 DNA: TGCGCCAGCAGCTTGGACAGGGTGGGCACCGGGGAGCTGTTTTTT; CDR3 protein: CASSLDRVGTGELFF
V gene: TRBV30; clone size: -; J gene: TRBJ1-5; D gene: -; CDR3 DNA: TGTGCCTGGAGTGTAAGGCCGGATCAGCCCCAGCATTTT; CDR3 protein: CAWSVRPDQPQHF
V gene: TRBV11-2; clone size: -; J gene: TRBJ1-3; D gene: TRBD1; CDR3 DNA: TGTGCCAGCAGCCTACCCGCAGGGGGAGAAGACACCATATATTTT; CDR3 protein: CASSLPAGGEDTIYF
V gene: TRBV6-6; clone size: -; J gene: TRBJ2-7; D gene: -; CDR3 DNA: TGTGCCAGCAGCCGACTAGGGACCTACGAGCAGTACTTC; CDR3 protein: CASSRLGTYEQYF
V gene: TRBV27; clone size: once; J gene: TRBJ1-2; D gene: -; CDR3 DNA: TGTGCCAGCAGTTCCGGGACAACGCGGGGCTACACCTTC; CDR3 protein: CASSSGTTRGYTF
V gene: TRBV6-1; clone size: -; J gene: TRBJ1-2; D gene: -; CDR3 DNA: TGTGCCAGCAGGAGAGGGAGGGGCCAACCCTATGGCTACACCTTC; CDR3 protein: CASRRGRGQPYGYTF
V gene: TRBV6-1; clone size: -; J gene: TRBJ2-2; D gene: -; CDR3 DNA: TGTGCCGGTTCCGGGATACCTAGAGGCGGGGAGCTGTTTTTT; CDR3 protein: CAGSGIPRGGELFF
V gene: TRBV27; clone size: -; J gene: TRBJ2-3; D gene: TRBD1; CDR3 DNA: TGTGCCAGCAGTTTTCCCAGGGGGCGCAGGGAAGATACGCAGTATTTT; CDR3 protein: CASSFPRGRREDTQYF
V gene: TRBV7-9; clone size: -; J gene: TRBJ1-4; D gene: -; CDR3 DNA: TGTGCCTCCGCCCGGGGGGTGGTTGAAAAACTGTTTTTT; CDR3 protein: CASARGVVEKLFF
V gene: TRBV6-1; clone size: -; J gene: TRBJ1-5; D gene: TRBD1; CDR3 DNA: TGTGCCAGCAGTGAAGCGCTTGTCAGGGGGAGTAGCAATCAGCCCCAGCATTTT; CDR3 protein: CASSEALVRGSSNQPQHF
V gene: TRBV13; clone size: -; J gene: TRBJ1-5; D gene: -; CDR3 DNA: TGTGCCAGCAGCCTGGGACGGACTAGCAATCAGCCCCAGCATTTT; CDR3 protein: CASSLGRTSNQPQHF
V gene: TRBV9; clone size: -; J gene: TRBJ2-3; D gene: -; CDR3 DNA: TGTGCCAGCAGCGGGCCCTTGGGGCCAGATACGCAGTATTTT; CDR3 protein: CASSGPLGPDTQYF
V gene: TRBV13; clone size: -; J gene: TRBJ1-2; D gene: -; CDR3 DNA: TGTGCCAGCAGCTTGTCAAGGGCTGGCTACACCTTC; CDR3 protein: CASSLSRAGYTF
V gene: TRBV9; clone size: -; J gene: TRBJ1-6; D gene: -; CDR3 DNA: TGTGCCAGCAGCGTAGACCCGGACAGAAATTCACCCCTCCACTTT; CDR3 protein: CASSVDPDRNSPLHF
V gene: TRBV5-4; clone size: -; J gene: TRBJ2-3; D gene: TRBD2; CDR3 DNA: TGTGCCAGCAGCTGGGGTTTTGTAGCGGGGGGGCCAGCAGATACGCAGTATTTT; CDR3 protein: CASSWGFVAGGPADTQYF
V gene: TRBV11-2; clone size: -; J gene: TRBJ2-2; D gene: -; CDR3 DNA: TGTGCCAGCAGCCACTACGCCCTTCCCGGGGAGCTGTTTTTT; CDR3 protein: CASSHYALPGELFF
V gene: TRBV5-1; clone size: -; J gene: TRBJ1-5; D gene: -; CDR3 DNA: TGCGCCAGCAGCTGGGAAAGCGGTCAGCCCCAGCATTTT; CDR3 protein: CASSWESGQPQHF
V gene: TRBV19; clone size: -; J gene: TRBJ1-2; D gene: TRBD1; CDR3 DNA: TGTGCCAGTAGTACCCCGGACAGGGGGCATGGCTACACCTTC; CDR3 protein: CASSTPDRGHGYTF
V gene: TRBV6-5; clone size: -; J gene: TRBJ1-2; D gene: -; CDR3 DNA: TGTGCCAGCAGTTCCGCGACCTGGACAGATGGCTACACCTTC; CDR3 protein: CASSSATWTDGYTF
V gene: TRBV19; clone size: -; J gene: TRBJ1-1; D gene: -; CDR3 DNA: TGTGCCAGTAGCACGACAGGAGGGAACACTGAAGCTTTCTTT; CDR3 protein: CASSTTGGNTEAFF
V gene: TRBV27; clone size: -; J gene: TRBJ1-5; D gene: -; CDR3 DNA: TGTGCCAGCAGTTTACTGGGGAACGACCAGCCCCAGCATTTT; CDR3 protein: CASSLLGNDQPQHF
V gene: TRBV6-5; clone size: -; J gene: TRBJ2-7; D gene: TRBD1; CDR3 DNA: TGTGCCAGCAGTTACTCGACAGGGGGCTACGAGCAGTACTTC; CDR3 protein: CASSYSTGGYEQYF
V gene: TRBV2; clone size: -; J gene: TRBJ1-1; D gene: -; CDR3 DNA: TGTGCCAGCAGTGAAGGAGGGCAGGGGACTGAAGCTTTCTTT; CDR3 protein: CASSEGGQGTEAFF
V gene: TRBV6-1; clone size: -; J gene: TRBJ1-1; D gene: TRBD1; CDR3 DNA: TGTGCCAGCAGTACAGGGGGCTTGATGGCTTTCTTT; CDR3 protein: CASSTGGLMAFF
V gene: TRBV19; clone size: few; J gene: TRBJ2-2; D gene: -; CDR3 DNA: TGTGCCAGTCTCGGGCGAATCAACACCGGGGAGCTGTTTTTT; CDR3 protein: CASLGRINTGELFF
V gene: TRBV5-1; clone size: -; J gene: TRBJ1-4; D gene: TRBD1; CDR3 DNA: TGCGCCAGCAGCTGGACAGGGCTTACAACTAATGAAAAACTGTTTTTT; CDR3 protein: CASSWTGLTTNEKLFF
V gene: TRBV6-5; clone size: -; J gene: TRBJ1-5; D gene: -; CDR3 DNA: TGTGCCAGCAGCGAAGGGGGGCAGCCCCAGCATTTT; CDR3 protein: CASSEGGQPQHF
V gene: TRBV2; clone size: -; J gene: TRBJ2-6; D gene: -; CDR3 DNA: TGTGCCAGCAGCAAAGAATCTGGGGCCAACGTCCTGACTTTC; CDR3 protein: CASSKESGANVLTF
V gene: TRBV5-1; clone size: -; J gene: TRBJ2-1; D gene: -; CDR3 DNA: TGCGCCAGCAGCCGCGACAGGACAAGCTCCTACAATGAGCAGTTCTTC; CDR3 protein: CASSRDRTSSYNEQFF
V gene: TRBV5-4; clone size: -; J gene: TRBJ2-2; D gene: TRBD2; CDR3 DNA: TGTGCCAGCAGCTTGCGGCGGGAGGGGAACACCGGGGAGCTGTTTTTT; CDR3 protein: CASSLRREGNTGELFF
V gene: TRBV5-4; clone size: -; J gene: TRBJ2-7; D gene: TRBD2; CDR3 DNA: TGTGCCAGCAGCTTGGGCCCTAGCGGGAGGGAAGCACGCTCCTACGAGCAGTACTTC; CDR3 protein: CASSLGPSGREARSYEQYF